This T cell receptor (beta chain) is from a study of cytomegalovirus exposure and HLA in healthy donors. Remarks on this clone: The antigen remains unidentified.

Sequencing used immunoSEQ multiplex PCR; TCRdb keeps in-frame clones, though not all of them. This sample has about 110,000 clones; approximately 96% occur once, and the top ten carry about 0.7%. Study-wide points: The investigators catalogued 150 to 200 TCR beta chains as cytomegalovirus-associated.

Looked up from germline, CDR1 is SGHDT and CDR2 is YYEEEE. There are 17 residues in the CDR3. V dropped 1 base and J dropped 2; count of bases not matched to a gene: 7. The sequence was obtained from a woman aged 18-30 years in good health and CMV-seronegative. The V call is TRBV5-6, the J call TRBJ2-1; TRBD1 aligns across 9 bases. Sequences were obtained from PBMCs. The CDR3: CASSLYPGTGPYNEQFF. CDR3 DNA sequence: TGTGCCAGCAGCTTGTACCCCGGGACAGGGCCCTACAATGAGCAGTTCTTC.